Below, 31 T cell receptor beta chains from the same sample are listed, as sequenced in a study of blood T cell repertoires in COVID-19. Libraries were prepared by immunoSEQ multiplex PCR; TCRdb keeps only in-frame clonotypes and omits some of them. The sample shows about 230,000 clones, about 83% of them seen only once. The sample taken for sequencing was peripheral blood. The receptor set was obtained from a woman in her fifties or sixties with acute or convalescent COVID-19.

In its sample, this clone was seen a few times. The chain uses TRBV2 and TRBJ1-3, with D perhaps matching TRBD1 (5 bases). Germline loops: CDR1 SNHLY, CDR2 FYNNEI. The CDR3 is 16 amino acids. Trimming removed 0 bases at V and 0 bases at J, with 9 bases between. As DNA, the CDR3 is TGTGCCAGCAGTGAAGCACAGGCTCGCTCTGGAAACACCATATATTTT. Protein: CASSEAQARSGNTIYF.

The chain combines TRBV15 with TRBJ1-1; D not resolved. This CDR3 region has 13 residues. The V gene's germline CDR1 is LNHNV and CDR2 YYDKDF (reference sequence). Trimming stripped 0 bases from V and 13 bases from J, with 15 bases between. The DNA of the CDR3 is TGTGCCACCAGCAGAGATGTGCCTCAAGCTGTTTTCTTT. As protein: CATSRDVPQAVFF.

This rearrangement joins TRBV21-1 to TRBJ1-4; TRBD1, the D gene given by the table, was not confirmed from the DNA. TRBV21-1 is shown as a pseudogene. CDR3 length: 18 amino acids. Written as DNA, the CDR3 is TGTGCCAGCAGCAAAGCCGGGACACCCCGAGGCACTAATGAAAAACTGTTTTTT. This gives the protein CASSKAGTPRGTNEKLFF.

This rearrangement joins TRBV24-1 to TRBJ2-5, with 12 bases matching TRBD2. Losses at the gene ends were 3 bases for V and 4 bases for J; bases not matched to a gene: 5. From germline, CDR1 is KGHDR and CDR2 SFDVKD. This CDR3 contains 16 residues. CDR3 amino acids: CATSDRASGGAETQYF. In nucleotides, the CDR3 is TGTGCCACCAGTGATAGGGCTAGCGGGGGGGCAGAGACCCAGTACTTC.

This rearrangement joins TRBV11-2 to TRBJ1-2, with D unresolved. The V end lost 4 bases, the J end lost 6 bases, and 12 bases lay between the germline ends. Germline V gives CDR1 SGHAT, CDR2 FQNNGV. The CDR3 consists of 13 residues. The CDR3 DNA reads TGTGCCAGCAGCTCCCTCCGGAGGGATGGCTACACCTTC. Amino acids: CASSSLRRDGYTF.

CDR3 nucleotides: TGTGCCAGCAGCCATTTCTACAGGGGCCACTATGGCTACACCTTC. This codes for CASSHFYRGHYGYTF. This rearrangement joins TRBV14 to TRBJ1-2, with TRBD1 matching 7 bases. Germline CDR1 reads SGHDN; CDR2 reads FVKESK. The CDR3 runs to 15 residues. The junction had 7 bases not matched to a gene; V was cut back by 3 bases and J by 3 bases.

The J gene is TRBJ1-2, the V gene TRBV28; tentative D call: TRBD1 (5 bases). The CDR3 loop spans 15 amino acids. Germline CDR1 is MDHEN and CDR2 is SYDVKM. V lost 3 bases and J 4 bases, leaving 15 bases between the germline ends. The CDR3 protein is CASSLPFVGPYGYTF. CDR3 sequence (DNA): TGTGCCAGCAGTTTGCCTTTTGTGGGGCCCTATGGCTACACCTTC.

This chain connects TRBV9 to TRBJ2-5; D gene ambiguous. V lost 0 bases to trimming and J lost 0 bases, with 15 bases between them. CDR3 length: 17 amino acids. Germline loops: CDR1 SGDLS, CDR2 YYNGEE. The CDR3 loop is CASSVDLGPQNQETQYF. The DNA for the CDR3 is TGTGCCAGCAGCGTAGATTTGGGCCCCCAAAACCAAGAGACCCAGTACTTC.

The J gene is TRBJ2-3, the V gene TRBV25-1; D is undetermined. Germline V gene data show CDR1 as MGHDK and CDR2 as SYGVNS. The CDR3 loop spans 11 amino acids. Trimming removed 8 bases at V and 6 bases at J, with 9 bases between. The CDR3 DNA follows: TGTGCCAGCCGCCAGTGGGATACGCAGTATTTT. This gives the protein CASRQWDTQYF.

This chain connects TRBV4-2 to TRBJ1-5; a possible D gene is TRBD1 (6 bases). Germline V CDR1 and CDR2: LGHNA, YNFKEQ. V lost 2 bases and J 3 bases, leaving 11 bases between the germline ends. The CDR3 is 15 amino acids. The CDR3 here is CASSQLGTTNQPQHF. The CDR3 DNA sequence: TGTGCCAGCAGCCAACTAGGGACAACCAATCAGCCCCAGCATTTT.

The CDR3 protein is CASSPRTSGSNEQYF. CDR3 coding DNA: TGTGCCAGCAGTCCCCGGACTAGCGGGAGTAACGAGCAGTACTTC. The gene calls are TRBV28 and TRBJ2-7; TRBD2 matches at 13 bases. The V gene end was trimmed by 5 bases and the J gene end by 5 bases; junction bases not matched to a gene: 6. In germline, CDR1 is MDHEN, CDR2 SYDVKM. The CDR3 has 15 amino acids. Looking up the rest from reference TRBV28 and TRBJ2-7 gives the full variable domain: DVKVTQSSRYLVKRTGEKVFLECVQDMDHENMFWYRQDPGLGLRLIYFSYDVKMKEKGDIPEGYSVSREKKERFSLILESASTNQTSMYLCASSPRTSGSNEQYFGPGTRLTVT.

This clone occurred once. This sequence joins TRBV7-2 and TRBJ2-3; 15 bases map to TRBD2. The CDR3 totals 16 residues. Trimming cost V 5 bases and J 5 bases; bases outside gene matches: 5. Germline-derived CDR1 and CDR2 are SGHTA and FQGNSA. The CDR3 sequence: CASSPGLAGGLDTQYF. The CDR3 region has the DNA TGTGCCAGCAGCCCCGGACTAGCGGGAGGGCTAGATACGCAGTATTTT.

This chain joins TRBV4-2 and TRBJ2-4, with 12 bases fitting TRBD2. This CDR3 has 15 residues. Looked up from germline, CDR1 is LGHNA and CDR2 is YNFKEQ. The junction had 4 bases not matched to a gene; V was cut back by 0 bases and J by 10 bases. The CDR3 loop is CASSQDTSGRPIQYF. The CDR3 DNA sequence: TGTGCCAGCAGCCAAGATACTAGCGGGAGGCCGATTCAGTACTTC.

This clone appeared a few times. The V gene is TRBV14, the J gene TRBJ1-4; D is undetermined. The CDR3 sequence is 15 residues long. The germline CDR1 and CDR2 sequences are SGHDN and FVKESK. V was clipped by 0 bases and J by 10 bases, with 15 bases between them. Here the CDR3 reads CASSQDSGSLGKLFF. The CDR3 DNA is TGTGCCAGCAGCCAAGATTCGGGGTCCCTAGGAAAACTGTTTTTT.

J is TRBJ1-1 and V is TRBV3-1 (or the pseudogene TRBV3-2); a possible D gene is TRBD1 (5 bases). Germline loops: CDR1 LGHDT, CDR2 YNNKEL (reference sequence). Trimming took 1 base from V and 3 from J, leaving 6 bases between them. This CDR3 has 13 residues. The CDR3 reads CASSQGQYTEAFF. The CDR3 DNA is TGTGCCAGCAGCCAAGGACAGTACACTGAAGCTTTCTTT.

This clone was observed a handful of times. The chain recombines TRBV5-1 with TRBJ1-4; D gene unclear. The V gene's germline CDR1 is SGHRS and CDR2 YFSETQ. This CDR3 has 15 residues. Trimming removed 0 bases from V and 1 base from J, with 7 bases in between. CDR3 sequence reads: CASSLGGGTNEKLFF. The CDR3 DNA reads TGCGCCAGCAGCTTGGGCGGAGGAACTAATGAAAAACTGTTTTTT.

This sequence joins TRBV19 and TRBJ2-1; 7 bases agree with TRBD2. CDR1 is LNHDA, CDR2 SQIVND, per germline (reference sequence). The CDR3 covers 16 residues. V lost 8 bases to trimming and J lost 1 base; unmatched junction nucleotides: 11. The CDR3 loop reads CASSQSGGGSYNEQFF. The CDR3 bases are TGTGCCAGTTCTCAATCGGGCGGGGGTTCCTACAATGAGCAGTTCTTC.

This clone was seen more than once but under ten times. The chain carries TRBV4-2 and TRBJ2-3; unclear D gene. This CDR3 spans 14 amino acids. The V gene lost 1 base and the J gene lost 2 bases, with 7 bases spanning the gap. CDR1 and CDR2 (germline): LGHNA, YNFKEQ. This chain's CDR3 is CASSQGLNTDTQYF. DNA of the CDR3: TGTGCCAGCAGCCAAGGACTGAACACAGATACGCAGTATTTT.

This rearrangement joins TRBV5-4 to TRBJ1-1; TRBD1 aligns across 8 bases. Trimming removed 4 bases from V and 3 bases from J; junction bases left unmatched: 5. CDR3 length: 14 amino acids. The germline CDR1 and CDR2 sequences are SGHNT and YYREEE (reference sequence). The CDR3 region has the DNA TGTGCCAGCAGCGAGGGACAGGCTCACACTGAAGCTTTCTTT. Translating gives CASSEGQAHTEAFF.

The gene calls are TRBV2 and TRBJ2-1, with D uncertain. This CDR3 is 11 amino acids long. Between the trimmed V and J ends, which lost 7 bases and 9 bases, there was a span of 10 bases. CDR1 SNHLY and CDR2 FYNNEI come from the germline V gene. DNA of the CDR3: TGTGCCAGCACCATACAAGTTGAGCAGTTCTTC. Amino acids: CASTIQVEQFF.

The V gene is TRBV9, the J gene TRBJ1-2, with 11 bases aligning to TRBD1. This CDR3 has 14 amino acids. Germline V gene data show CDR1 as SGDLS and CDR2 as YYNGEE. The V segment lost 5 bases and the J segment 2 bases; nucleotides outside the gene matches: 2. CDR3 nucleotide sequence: TGTGCCAGCAGGGACAGGGGGCCCAACTATGGCTACACCTTC. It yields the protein CASRDRGPNYGYTF.

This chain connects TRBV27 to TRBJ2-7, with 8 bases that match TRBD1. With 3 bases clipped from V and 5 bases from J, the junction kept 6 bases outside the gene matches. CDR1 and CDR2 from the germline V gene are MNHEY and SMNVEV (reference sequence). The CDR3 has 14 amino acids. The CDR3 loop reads CASSLVGQGHEQYF. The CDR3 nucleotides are TGTGCCAGCAGTTTGGTAGGACAGGGACACGAGCAGTACTTC.

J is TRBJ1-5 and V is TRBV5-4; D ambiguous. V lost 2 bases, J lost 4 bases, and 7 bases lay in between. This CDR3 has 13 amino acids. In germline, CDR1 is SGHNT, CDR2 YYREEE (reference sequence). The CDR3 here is CASSLGVNQPQHF. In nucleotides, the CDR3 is TGTGCCAGCAGCTTAGGAGTGAATCAGCCCCAGCATTTT.

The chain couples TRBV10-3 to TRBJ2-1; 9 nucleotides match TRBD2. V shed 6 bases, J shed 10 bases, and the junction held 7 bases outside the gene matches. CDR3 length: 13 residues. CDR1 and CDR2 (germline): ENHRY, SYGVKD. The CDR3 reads CAIRVAGAEEQFF. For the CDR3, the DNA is TGTGCCATCAGGGTAGCGGGAGCGGAGGAGCAGTTCTTC.

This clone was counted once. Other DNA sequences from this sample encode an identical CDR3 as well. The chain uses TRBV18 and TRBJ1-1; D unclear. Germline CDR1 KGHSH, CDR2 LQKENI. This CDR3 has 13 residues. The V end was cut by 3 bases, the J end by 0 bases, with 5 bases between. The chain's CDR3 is CASSPTVNTEAFF. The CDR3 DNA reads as TGTGCCAGCTCACCTACGGTGAACACTGAAGCTTTCTTT.

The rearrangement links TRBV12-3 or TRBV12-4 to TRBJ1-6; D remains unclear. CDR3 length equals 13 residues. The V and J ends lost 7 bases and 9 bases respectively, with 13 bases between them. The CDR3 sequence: CASTPDLGSPLHF. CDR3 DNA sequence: TGTGCCAGCACTCCGGACTTGGGTTCACCCCTCCACTTT.

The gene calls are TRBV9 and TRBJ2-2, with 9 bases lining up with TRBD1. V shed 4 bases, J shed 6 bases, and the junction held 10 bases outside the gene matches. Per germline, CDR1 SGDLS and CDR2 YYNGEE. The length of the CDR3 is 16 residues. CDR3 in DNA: TGTGCCAGCAGCCCCCGCGGACAGGGGATCGCCGGGGAGCTGTTTTTT. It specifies CASSPRGQGIAGELFF.

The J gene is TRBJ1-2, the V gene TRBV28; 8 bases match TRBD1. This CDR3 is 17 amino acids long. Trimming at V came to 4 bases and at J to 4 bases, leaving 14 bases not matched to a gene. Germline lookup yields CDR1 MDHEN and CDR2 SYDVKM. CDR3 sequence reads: CASSSRTGLIGAYGYTF. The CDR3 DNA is TGTGCCAGCAGTTCGCGGACAGGGCTGATTGGAGCCTATGGCTACACCTTC.

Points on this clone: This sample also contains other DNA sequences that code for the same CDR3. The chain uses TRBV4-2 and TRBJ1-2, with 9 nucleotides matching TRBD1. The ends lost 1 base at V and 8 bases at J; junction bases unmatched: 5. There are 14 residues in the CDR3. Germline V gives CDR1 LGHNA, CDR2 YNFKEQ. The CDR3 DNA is TGTGCCAGCAGCCAAGGGGGACAGGGCGACGGCTACACCTTC. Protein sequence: CASSQGGQGDGYTF.

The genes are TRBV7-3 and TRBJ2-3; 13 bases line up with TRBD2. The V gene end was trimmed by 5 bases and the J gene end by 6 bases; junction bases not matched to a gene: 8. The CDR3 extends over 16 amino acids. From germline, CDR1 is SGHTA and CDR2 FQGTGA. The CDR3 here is CASSPGLAGEGDTQYF. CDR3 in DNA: TGTGCCAGCAGCCCAGGACTAGCGGGGGAGGGGGATACGCAGTATTTT.

The chain's CDR3 is CASSEARARSPLHF. The CDR3 DNA sequence: TGCGCCAGCAGCGAGGCCAGGGCTCGGTCACCCCTCCACTTT. This rearrangement joins TRBV5-1 to TRBJ1-6, with D perhaps matching TRBD1 (5 bases). The CDR3 contains 14 residues. Germline CDR1 reads SGHRS; CDR2 reads YFSETQ. Trimming cost V 4 bases and J 10 bases, with 15 bases left between them.